This TCR beta chain was recovered during a study of T cell repertoires in cytomegalovirus infection. Study background: Indications came from public TCR beta signatures; they pointed to CMV infection and to a matching HLA type. General study findings and limits: Identification of carriers of CMV plus the relevant HLA was achieved through cumulative public TCR beta family frequency. It was HLA-C-restricted CMV-specific TCR beta clonotypes that dominated the response ex vivo.

TCRdb re-derived calls from the reads in MiXCR, one entry per CDR3 protein. The sample consists of around 210,000 distinct CDR3 sequences, around 6.6% of them appearing once. Many counts were recorded for this clonotype. The antigen remains unidentified. This CDR3 spans 14 amino acids. The V segment lost 4 bases and the J segment 6 bases; nucleotides outside the gene matches: 7. Germline V lookup: CDR1 SGHVS, CDR2 FNYEAQ. Sequencing used PBMCs. The genes are TRBV7-6 and TRBJ1-2; 8 positions agree with TRBD1. The receptor was isolated from a human donor in good health (CMV status not recorded). Some clones in this sample may be carry-over from other donors' samples. CDR3 coding DNA: TGTGCCAGCAGCTCCGGACAGGGAAACAATGGCTACACCTTC. It encodes CASSSGQGNNGYTF.